What follows are 17 T cell receptor beta chains derived from one specimen sequenced in a study of blood T cell repertoires in COVID-19. Sequenced by immunoSEQ multiplex PCR; TCRdb stores in-frame clones only, minus some. The profile shows a few hundred thousand clones, 75% to 90% of them singletons. The sample was peripheral blood. The receptors originated from a woman between 40 and 50 years old who had recovered from COVID-19.

In its sample, this clone was seen once. V is TRBV18 and J is TRBJ2-2; TRBD1 aligns across 9 bases. Per germline, CDR1 KGHSH and CDR2 LQKENI. The CDR3 contains 21 residues. After removal of 0 bases from V and 6 bases from J, the junction contained 20 bases not matched to a gene. CDR3 loop: CASSPPNSGTGRGRRSGELFF. The CDR3 coding sequence is TGTGCCAGCTCACCACCGAATTCGGGGACAGGGAGGGGGCGAAGATCCGGGGAGCTGTTTTTT.

This chain connects TRBV5-1 to TRBJ2-2, with TRBD2 as a possible D gene (5 bases). The CDR3 is 14 amino acids. Trimming removed 6 bases from V and 4 bases from J, with 13 bases in between. The germline CDR1 and CDR2 sequences are SGHRS and YFSETQ. The CDR3 region has the DNA TGCGCCAGCACCACCGGCGGGCCCACCGGGGAGCTGTTTTTT. Its translation is CASTTGGPTGELFF.

The rearrangement links TRBV7-6 to TRBJ2-3; 8 bases align to TRBD2. V was clipped by 5 bases and J by 5 bases; unmatched bases: 12. Germline assignment: CDR1 SGHVS and CDR2 FNYEAQ. There are 16 residues in the CDR3. CDR3: CASSRHGGASQDTQYF. DNA for the CDR3: TGTGCCAGCAGCAGACACGGGGGGGCAAGTCAAGATACGCAGTATTTT.

This chain connects TRBV20-1 to TRBJ1-2, with D uncertain. Germline values: CDR1 DFQATT, CDR2 SNEGSKA (reference sequence). CDR3 length: 12 amino acids. V lost 3 bases, J lost 8 bases, and 13 bases lay in between. The CDR3 spells CSASEGGVGYTF. The CDR3 DNA reads TGCAGTGCTAGTGAGGGAGGAGTAGGCTACACCTTC.

The J gene is TRBJ2-5, the V gene TRBV11-3; D might be TRBD2 (5 bases). This CDR3 region has 16 residues. The V and J ends lost 2 bases and 5 bases respectively, with 18 bases between them. CDR1 and CDR2 (germline): SGHNT, YENEEA. The CDR3 is CASSLLGLVGGETQYF. The DNA of the CDR3 is TGTGCCAGCAGCTTACTGGGCCTAGTCGGCGGGGAGACCCAGTACTTC. The entire variable domain, with the rest obtained from reference TRBV11-3 and TRBJ2-5, is as follows: EAGVVQSPRYKIIEKKQPVAFWCNPISGHNTLYWYLQNLGQGPELLIRYENEEAVDDSQLPKDRFSAERLKGVDSTLKIQPAELGDSAVYLCASSLLGLVGGETQYFGPGTRLLVL.

J is TRBJ1-1 and V is TRBV18; D is possibly TRBD1 (5 bases). The germline V gene encodes CDR1 KGHSH and CDR2 LQKENI. The CDR3 extends over 16 amino acids. V gave up 1 base and J gave up 0 bases, with 12 bases separating them. The CDR3 is CASSPLTGGMNTEAFF. The CDR3 DNA sequence: TGTGCCAGCTCACCACTCACTGGGGGGATGAACACTGAAGCTTTCTTT.

The chain couples TRBV5-5 to TRBJ1-6; 8 bases match TRBD1. Germline CDR1 is SGHKS and CDR2 is YYEKEE (reference sequence). This CDR3 has 15 residues. Unmatched junction bases numbered 7, after V lost 4 bases and J lost 7 bases. In DNA, the CDR3 is TGTGCCAGCAGCGGCGAACAGGGGGGAAATTCACCCCTCCACTTT. Amino acid sequence: CASSGEQGGNSPLHF.

The chain uses TRBV2 and TRBJ1-1; D is ambiguous. This CDR3 comprises 14 residues. V gave up 4 bases and J gave up 11 bases, with 20 bases separating them. The germline V gene encodes CDR1 SNHLY and CDR2 FYNNEI. CDR3 protein: CASSVSPEGRRAFF. In nucleotides, the CDR3 is TGTGCCAGCAGTGTATCTCCCGAAGGGAGAAGGGCTTTCTTT.

This clone was recorded only once. The chain employs TRBV11-2 and TRBJ2-7; TRBD2 aligns across 13 bases. This CDR3 spans 18 amino acids. The V segment lost 5 bases and the J segment 0 bases; nucleotides outside the gene matches: 10. Germline values: CDR1 SGHAT, CDR2 FQNNGV. CDR3 DNA: TGTGCCAGCAGCAAAGGACTAGCGGGGGCCAGGACCTCCTACGAGCAGTACTTC. This gives the protein CASSKGLAGARTSYEQYF.

The chain joins TRBV9 to TRBJ2-3; no definite D call. The CDR3 consists of 13 residues. Trimming stripped 3 bases from V and 6 bases from J, with 11 bases between. Germline V lookup: CDR1 SGDLS, CDR2 YYNGEE. As DNA, the CDR3 is TGTGCCAGCAGCGCCCCTCTAGTGGATACGCAGTATTTT. Translation: CASSAPLVDTQYF.

The chain uses TRBV29-1 and TRBJ2-1; D uncertain. Trimming cost V 3 bases and J 9 bases, with 15 bases left between them. CDR1 and CDR2 from the germline V gene are SQVTM and ANQGSEA. This CDR3 contains 13 residues. CDR3 protein: CSVESREYGEQFF. The CDR3 DNA is TGCAGCGTTGAGAGTCGCGAGTACGGTGAGCAGTTCTTC.

The chain has TRBV3-1 (or the pseudogene TRBV3-2) and TRBJ2-3; 10 bases map to TRBD2. Trimming took 4 bases from V and 3 from J; bases not matched to a gene: 7. CDR3 length equals 16 residues. Germline CDR1 reads LGHDT; CDR2 reads YNNKEL (reference sequence). In DNA, the CDR3 is TGTGCCAGCAGCCGGGCGTGGACTAGCGGAACAGATACGCAGTATTTT. Its translation is CASSRAWTSGTDTQYF.

The gene calls are TRBV9 and TRBJ2-7; 13 bases are a match to TRBD2. In germline, CDR1 is SGDLS, CDR2 YYNGEE. This CDR3 region has 14 residues. V was clipped by 4 bases and J by 4 bases; unmatched bases: 2. The CDR3 loop reads CASSPGLAGYEQYF. CDR3 DNA: TGTGCCAGCAGCCCGGGACTAGCGGGATACGAGCAGTACTTC.

The chain has TRBV5-1 and TRBJ2-2; TRBD1 agrees at 7 bases. The CDR3 runs to 15 residues. Germline V gene data show CDR1 as SGHRS and CDR2 as YFSETQ. Unmatched junction bases numbered 4, after V lost 4 bases and J lost 1 base. DNA for the CDR3: TGCGCCAGCAGCCCCGGGACAGAGAACACCGGGGAGCTGTTTTTT. Amino acids: CASSPGTENTGELFF.

The V and J genes are TRBV7-2 and TRBJ2-2, with 7 bases matching TRBD2. Germline CDR1 and CDR2: SGHTA and FQGNSA. V lost 5 bases and J lost 0; bases outside the gene matches: 0. The CDR3 runs 14 residues. The CDR3 DNA follows: TGTGCCAGCAGCGGGAGGGCGAACACCGGGGAGCTGTTTTTT. This codes for CASSGRANTGELFF.

The table lists this clone with a count of one. The V call is TRBV7-2, the J call TRBJ1-5; weak D call: TRBD1 (5 bases). The CDR3 sequence is 16 residues long. Looked up from germline, CDR1 is SGHTA and CDR2 is FQGNSA. Trimming left V 5 bases short and J 3 bases short, with 17 bases between. The DNA of the CDR3 is TGTGCCAGCAGCCGGGGGGGAAGTAGGGACAATCAGCCCCAGCATTTT. Protein sequence: CASSRGGSRDNQPQHF. Using reference TRBV7-2 and TRBJ1-5 for the parts outside the CDR3, the full variable domain is GAGVSQSPSNKVTEKGKDVELRCDPISGHTALYWYRQSLGQGLEFLIYFQGNSAPDKSGLPSDRFSAERTGGSVSTLTIQRTQQEDSAVYLCASSRGGSRDNQPQHFGDGTRLSIL.

The chain combines TRBV15 with TRBJ1-2, with D possibly TRBD1 on 6 matching bases. The CDR3 totals 13 residues. Germline V gene data show CDR1 as LNHNV and CDR2 as YYDKDF (reference sequence). The germline V and J ends were trimmed by 11 bases and 6 bases, with 19 bases remaining between them. Here the CDR3 reads CASSPGGANGYTF. CDR3 in DNA: TGTGCCTCAAGCCCGGGGGGCGCAAATGGCTACACCTTC.